This T cell receptor (beta chain) was sequenced for a study of blood T cell repertoires in COVID-19. V shed 3 bases and J shed 3 bases, with 20 bases lying between them. The germline CDR1 and CDR2 sequences are SQVTM and ANQGSEA. The CDR3 runs 16 residues. TCRdb keeps only in-frame clones here, not all; method: immunoSEQ multiplex PCR. The sample holds hundreds of thousands of clones, roughly nine tenths seen once. This clone appeared a single time. The TCR originated in a young man with active or convalescent COVID-19. Sequenced input: peripheral blood. The chain is built from TRBV29-1 and TRBJ2-5, with no clear D. This CDR3 is CSVEPAVGYNEETQYF. CDR3 nucleotide sequence: TGCAGCGTTGAGCCCGCGGTTGGGTATAACGAAGAGACCCAGTACTTC.